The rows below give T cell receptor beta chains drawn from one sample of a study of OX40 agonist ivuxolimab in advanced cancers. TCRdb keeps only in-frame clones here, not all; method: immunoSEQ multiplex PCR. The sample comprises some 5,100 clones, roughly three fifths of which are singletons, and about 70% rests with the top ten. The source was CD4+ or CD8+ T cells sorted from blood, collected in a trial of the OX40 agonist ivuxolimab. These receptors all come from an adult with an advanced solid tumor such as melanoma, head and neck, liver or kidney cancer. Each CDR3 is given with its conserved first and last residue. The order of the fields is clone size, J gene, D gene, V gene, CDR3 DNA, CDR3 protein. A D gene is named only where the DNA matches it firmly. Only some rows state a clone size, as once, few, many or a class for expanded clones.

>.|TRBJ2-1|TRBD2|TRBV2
TGTGCCAGCAGAATACTAGCGGGGAAGGGGGATGAGCAGTTCTTC
CASRILAGKGDEQFF
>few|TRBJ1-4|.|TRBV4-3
TGCGCCAGCAGCCAAGATGGGGGGGAGTATGAAAAACTGTTTTTT
CASSQDGGEYEKLFF
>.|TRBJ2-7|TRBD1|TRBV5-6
TGTGCCAGCACCCGATCCGGGACAGGGAATCACGAGCAGTACTTC
CASTRSGTGNHEQYF
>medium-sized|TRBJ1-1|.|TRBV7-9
TGTGCCAGCAGCTTAGAACACGTGAACACTGAAGCTTTCTTT
CASSLEHVNTEAFF
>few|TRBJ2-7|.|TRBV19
TGTGCCAGTAGTATGGGCCGCTCCTACGAGCAGTACTTC
CASSMGRSYEQYF
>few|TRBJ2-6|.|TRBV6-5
TGTGCCAGCACCATAGACAGCTCTGGGGCCAACGTCCTGACTTTC
CASTIDSSGANVLTF
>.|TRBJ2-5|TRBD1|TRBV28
TGTGCCAGCAGTCCTGCAGGGGGTAGGATGGAGACCCAGTACTTC
CASSPAGGRMETQYF
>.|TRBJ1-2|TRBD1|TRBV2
TGTGCCAGCAGGGGGACAGGGTCAATTTCCTATGGCTACACCTTC
CASRGTGSISYGYTF
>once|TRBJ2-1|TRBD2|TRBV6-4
TGTGCCAGCAGTGACTCGGGGACTAGCAATGAGCAGTTCTTC
CASSDSGTSNEQFF
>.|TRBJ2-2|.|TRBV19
TGTGCCAGTAGTATCGGCAGGGGCACCGGGGAGCTGTTTTTT
CASSIGRGTGELFF
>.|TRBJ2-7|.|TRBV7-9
TGTGCCAGCAGCTTAGTTCTGGGCAGTTCATACGAGCAGTACTTC
CASSLVLGSSYEQYF
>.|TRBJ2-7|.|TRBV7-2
TGTGCCAGCAGCTTAGCATCCAGGGCCACCTACGAGCAGTACTTC
CASSLASRATYEQYF
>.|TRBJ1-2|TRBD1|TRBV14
TGTGCCAGCAGGAAAACAGGGGGCGTTCATGGCTACACCTTC
CASRKTGGVHGYTF
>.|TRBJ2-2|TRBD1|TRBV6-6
TGTGCCAGCAGTCCCCAGGGGGCTTCGACCCCGATCGGGCTGTTTTTT
CASSPQGASTPIGLFF
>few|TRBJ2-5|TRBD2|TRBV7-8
TGTGCCAGCCAGGTCCGGCGAGGTTCGGGGGGGAAAGAGACCCAGTACTTC
CASQVRRGSGGKETQYF
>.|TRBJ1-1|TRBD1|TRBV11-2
TGTGCCAGCAGCTTAGCTCGACAGGGGGCCACTGAAGCTTTCTTT
CASSLARQGATEAFF
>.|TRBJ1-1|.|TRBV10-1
TGCGACGCCGGGATGGGCAGGGTGCACACTGAAGCTTTCTTT
CDAGMGRVHTEAFF
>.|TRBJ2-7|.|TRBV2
TGTGCCAGCAGTTACCAGGAAGAGACCACCTACGAGCAGTACTTC
CASSYQEETTYEQYF
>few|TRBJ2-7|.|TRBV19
TGTGCCAGTAGTATAGTTTCAGGGCCCGAGCAGTACTTC
CASSIVSGPEQYF
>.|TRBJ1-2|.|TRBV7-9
TGTGCCAGCAGCTTTGGAGGAACTTATGGCTACACCTTC
CASSFGGTYGYTF
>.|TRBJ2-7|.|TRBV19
TGTGCCAGTAGTGCCGGGTTTGGCGAGCAGTACTTC
CASSAGFGEQYF
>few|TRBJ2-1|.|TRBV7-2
TGTGCCAGCAGCCGGAGCAGACAGGTCCCCTACAATGAGCAGTTCTTC
CASSRSRQVPYNEQFF
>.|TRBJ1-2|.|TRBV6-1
TGTGCCAGCAGTGAATTCTTGGGGGGTGGCTATGGCTACACCTTC
CASSEFLGGGYGYTF
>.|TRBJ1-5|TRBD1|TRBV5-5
TGTGCCAGCAGCTCTAAGACAGGGGGTCAGCCCCAGCATTTT
CASSSKTGGQPQHF
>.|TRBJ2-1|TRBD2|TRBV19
TGTGCCAGTAGTATGTCGGCTAGCGGGGTTTACAATGAGCAGTTCTTC
CASSMSASGVYNEQFF
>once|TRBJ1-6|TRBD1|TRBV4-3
TGCGCCAGCAGCCAAGACGGAAGTGGGGACAGGCAACCCCTCCACTTT
CASSQDGSGDRQPLHF
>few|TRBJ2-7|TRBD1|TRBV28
TGTGCCAGCAGTCCCCGGGACAGTTGGGCTGGCGAGCAGTACTTC
CASSPRDSWAGEQYF
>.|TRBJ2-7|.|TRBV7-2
TGTGCCAGCAGCTACGAAACACCGGGGGCCCACCGTGGGTACGAGCAGTACTTC
CASSYETPGAHRGYEQYF
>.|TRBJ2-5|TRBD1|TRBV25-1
TGTGCCAGCACCCGGACAGGGCTGGAGACCCAGTACTTC
CASTRTGLETQYF
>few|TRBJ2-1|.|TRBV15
TGTGCCACCAGCAGAGATGTCCCTCAGGGGAATCCCTACAATGAGCAGTTCTTC
CATSRDVPQGNPYNEQFF
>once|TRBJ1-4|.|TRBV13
TGTGCCAGCAGTGTACAGGGAGGAACTAATGAAAAACTGTTTTTT
CASSVQGGTNEKLFF